This T cell receptor (beta chain) was sequenced during a study of T cells in Graves' hyperthyroidism and ophthalmopathy. Whole-study results and caveats: Ophthalmopathy stood apart from stable hyperthyroidism in a 13 V-J model.

This clonotype was observed at least ten times. Its target is not known. RNA transcripts served as the template for amplifying TCR beta CDR3 regions. HTBI primers were the set used in a first-round RT-PCR of the TCR CDR3. TCRdb reprocessed the multiplex PCR reads with MiXCR, giving one entry per CDR3 protein. Of about 560,000 distinct CDR3 sequences detected, approximately 15% appear once; the ten largest clones hold about 20%. Germline V CDR1 and CDR2: SGHRS, YFSETQ. The V and J ends lost 4 bases and 5 bases, in that order; junction bases with no gene match: 15. The CDR3 has 16 residues. Source material: blood. The receptor comes from a young woman with Graves' hyperthyroidism. The V gene is TRBV5-1, the J gene TRBJ2-7; 7 positions match TRBD2. As DNA, the CDR3 is TGCGCCAGCAGCCGGGCGCTTGGGCGGGAGCGTGACGAGCAGTACTTC. Its translation is CASSRALGRERDEQYF.